These 30 T cell receptor beta chains originate from one sample sequenced in a study of blood T cell repertoires in COVID-19 (dated by TCRdb to 2019 to 2021). Library preparation was by the immunoSEQ multiplex PCR assay. TCRdb limited this immuneACCESS table to in-frame rearrangements with V and J called. A share of clones is missing; checked studies link under half to unresolved V genes, and the rest is unexplained. The sample table contains 250,000 to 350,000 clones; only one count was recorded for 80% to 90% of them. Around 3% of the sample is held by the ten biggest clonotypes. The sequencing input was peripheral blood. These receptors all stem from a woman aged 25-40 years with active or convalescent COVID-19.

The chain combines TRBV28 with TRBJ1-2; 10 nucleotides line up with TRBD1. The CDR3 is made up of 17 amino acids. Germline V gene lookup returns CDR1 MDHEN and CDR2 SYDVKM. With 6 bases clipped from V and 3 bases from J, the junction kept 13 bases outside the gene matches. In DNA, the CDR3 is TGTGCCAGCAGCCCCCTCCGGGACAGGGGTCGAGACTATGGCTACACCTTC. Translation gives CASSPLRDRGRDYGYTF.

The chain joins TRBV20-1 to TRBJ1-1; no reliable D call. V was cut by 6 bases and J by 4 bases, with 9 bases left in between. The germline V gene has CDR1 DFQATT and CDR2 SNEGSKA (reference sequence). The CDR3 length is 11 residues. This CDR3 is CSAHSGTEAFF. DNA of the CDR3: TGCAGTGCCCATTCGGGCACTGAAGCTTTCTTT.

V and J are TRBV27 and TRBJ1-5; TRBD1 is a possible D gene (5 bases). Trimming took 3 bases from V and 6 from J, leaving 12 bases between them. This CDR3 contains 14 residues. CDR1 MNHEY and CDR2 SMNVEV come from the germline V gene (reference sequence). The CDR3 here is CASSLSLGLQPQHF. The CDR3 DNA reads TGTGCCAGCAGTTTGAGTTTGGGACTTCAGCCCCAGCATTTT.

This clone appeared a few times. V usage is TRBV9 and J usage is TRBJ2-5; D ambiguous. CDR1 is SGDLS, CDR2 YYNGEE, per germline. The CDR3 consists of 15 residues. Trimming took 4 bases from V and 1 from J, leaving 14 bases between them. CDR3 residues: CASSQPSGTQETQYF. The DNA for the CDR3 is TGTGCCAGCAGCCAACCCTCGGGTACCCAAGAGACCCAGTACTTC. Full variable domain (outside the CDR3, taken from reference TRBV9 and TRBJ2-5): DSGVTQTPKHLITATGQRVTLRCSPRSGDLSVYWYQQSLDQGLQFLIQYYNGEERAKGNILERFSAQQFPDLHSELNLSSLELGDSALYFCASSQPSGTQETQYFGPGTRLLVL.

V and J are TRBV11-2 and TRBJ2-2; D call uncertain. This CDR3 has 15 residues. V was clipped by 1 base and J by 4 bases, with 10 bases between them. Germline lookup yields CDR1 SGHAT and CDR2 FQNNGV. In DNA form, the CDR3 reads TGTGCCAGCAGCTTAGGGGCGATGGGCACCGGGGAGCTGTTTTTT. Translating it yields CASSLGAMGTGELFF.

The chain has TRBV7-2 and TRBJ1-1, with unresolved D. From germline, CDR1 is SGHTA and CDR2 FQGNSA. The V end was cut by 1 base, the J end by 10 bases, with 13 bases between. The CDR3 contains 13 residues. CDR3 coding DNA: TGTGCCAGCAGCTTAGGCGGCTCAGTCCGAGCTTTCTTT. This sequence encodes CASSLGGSVRAFF.

CDR3 protein: CASSARTDTQYF. CDR3 DNA: TGTGCCAGCAGCGCTCGGACAGATACGCAGTATTTT. The chain links TRBV9 to TRBJ2-3; D gene uncertain. Germline V gene lookup returns CDR1 SGDLS and CDR2 YYNGEE. This CDR3 is built from 12 residues. V was clipped by 3 bases and J by 3 bases, with 5 bases between them.

This sequence joins TRBV6-1 and TRBJ1-5, with D maybe TRBD1 (6 bases). Trimming pared 1 base from V and 6 bases from J, leaving 19 bases between. The CDR3 runs 17 residues. Germline loops: CDR1 MNHNS, CDR2 SASEGT. The CDR3 protein is CASSEGGRGSLGQPQHF. CDR3 bases: TGTGCCAGCAGTGAAGGAGGGAGGGGGAGTCTCGGTCAGCCCCAGCATTTT.

The chain uses TRBV7-2 and TRBJ2-3; D is perhaps TRBD2 (6 bases). Deletions cut 2 bases from V and 6 bases from J, with 18 bases between. CDR1 is SGHTA, CDR2 FQGNSA, per germline. This CDR3 comprises 16 residues. CDR3 in amino acids: CASSLSGGIYHDTQYF. The CDR3 DNA is TGTGCCAGCAGCTTAAGTGGGGGGATTTATCACGATACGCAGTATTTT.

This chain links TRBV2 with TRBJ1-5; 7 nucleotides agree with TRBD1. This CDR3 has 16 amino acids. Germline lookup yields CDR1 SNHLY and CDR2 FYNNEI. J gave up 5 bases and V 5 bases, and 12 bases lay outside the gene matches. Here the CDR3 DNA reads TGTGCCAGCAGTTATACAGGGGAGAGTGTTCATCAGCCCCAGCATTTT. This translates into CASSYTGESVHQPQHF.

V is TRBV7-2 and J is TRBJ2-7; TRBD2 aligns across 8 bases. This CDR3 region has 14 residues. The junction had 8 bases not matched to a gene; V was cut back by 4 bases and J by 6 bases. Germline CDR1 SGHTA, CDR2 FQGNSA. CDR3 nucleotide sequence: TGTGCCAGCAGCTCCGGACGGGGGGGCCTCGAGCAGTACTTC. This gives the protein CASSSGRGGLEQYF.

The J gene is TRBJ2-5, the V gene TRBV4-3, with TRBD1 matching over 7 bases. CDR3 length: 16 amino acids. Germline values: CDR1 LGHNA, CDR2 YSLEER. J was trimmed by 4 bases and V by 4 bases; bases with no gene match: 12. The CDR3 spells CASSPAPQGSGETQYF. In nucleotides, the CDR3 is TGCGCCAGCAGCCCGGCCCCACAGGGGTCAGGAGAGACCCAGTACTTC.

This clone was seen more than once but under ten times. The V gene is TRBV20-1, the J gene TRBJ1-3, with D possibly matching TRBD1 (5 bases). Germline assignment: CDR1 DFQATT and CDR2 SNEGSKA (reference sequence). Trimming stripped 3 bases from V and 4 bases from J, with 10 bases between. The length of the CDR3 is 13 residues. DNA for the CDR3: TGCAGTGCTAGTCGGGGGAGGGGAAACACCATATATTTT. It yields the protein CSASRGRGNTIYF.

This rearrangement joins TRBV9 to TRBJ2-1; unclear D gene. The V end was cut by 0 bases, the J end by 4 bases, with 8 bases between. Germline lookup yields CDR1 SGDLS and CDR2 YYNGEE. This CDR3 is 14 amino acids long. Here the CDR3 DNA reads TGTGCCAGCAGCGTAGCGAGCGATTACAATGAGCAGTTCTTC. It codes for CASSVASDYNEQFF.

The chain combines TRBV30 with TRBJ2-7, with D possibly TRBD2 on 6 matching bases. CDR1 GTSNPN and CDR2 SVGIG come from the germline V gene (reference sequence). This CDR3 spans 14 amino acids. V dropped 2 bases and J dropped 11 bases, with 22 bases sitting between them. The CDR3 loop reads CAWSSGREALVEYF. CDR3 sequence (DNA): TGTGCCTGGAGTAGCGGGCGGGAAGCCCTGGTCGAGTACTTC.

The J gene is TRBJ1-2, the V gene TRBV15; D is possibly TRBD1 (5 bases). CDR3 size: 14 residues. Deletions cut 4 bases from V and 8 bases from J, with 17 bases between. Germline loops: CDR1 LNHNV, CDR2 YYDKDF (reference sequence). As DNA, the CDR3 is TGTGCCACCAGCACCACTCAGGGAACGCGGGGCTACACCTTC. Its translation: CATSTTQGTRGYTF.

This rearrangement joins TRBV19 to TRBJ1-1; D ambiguous. Trimming left V 9 bases short and J 3 bases short, with 5 bases between. The CDR3 has 10 amino acids. Germline V gene sequence: CDR1 LNHDA, CDR2 SQIVND (reference sequence). CDR3 protein: CASQDTEAFF. CDR3 nucleotide sequence: TGTGCCAGCCAGGACACTGAAGCTTTCTTT. Full variable domain (rest looked up from reference TRBV19 and TRBJ1-1): DGGITQSPKYLFRKEGQNVTLSCEQNLNHDAMYWYRQDPGQGLRLIYYSQIVNDFQKGDIAEGYSVSREKKESFPLTVTSAQKNPTAFYLCASQDTEAFFGQGTRLTVV.

The gene calls are TRBV7-3 and TRBJ1-1; D is possibly TRBD1 (6 bases). Germline-derived CDR1 and CDR2 are SGHTA and FQGTGA. This CDR3 contains 18 residues. The V gene lost 1 base and the J gene lost 1 base, with 19 bases spanning the gap. The CDR3 is CASSLIRRQGLGNTEAFF. Here the CDR3 DNA reads TGTGCCAGCAGCTTAATCCGTAGGCAGGGGTTGGGGAACACTGAAGCTTTCTTT.

The CDR3 reads CASSWGQGKGKNIQYF. CDR3 nucleotide sequence: TGTGCCAGCAGCTGGGGACAGGGGAAGGGCAAAAACATTCAGTACTTC. The chain has TRBV5-4 and TRBJ2-4; the match to TRBD1 covers 10 bases. V was pared by 3 bases and J by 3 bases, with 6 bases of the junction left unmatched. The germline V gene encodes CDR1 SGHNT and CDR2 YYREEE (reference sequence). The CDR3 covers 16 residues.

The V call is TRBV6-5, the J call TRBJ1-4; D is unclear. Germline V gene lookup returns CDR1 MNHEY and CDR2 SVGAGI. This CDR3 is built from 15 residues. V was pared by 6 bases and J by 8 bases, with 19 bases between. CDR3 amino acids: CASSPVGEGKEKLFF. CDR3 DNA sequence: TGTGCCAGCAGCCCGGTTGGCGAGGGAAAGGAAAAACTGTTTTTT.

The rearrangement uses TRBV7-2 and TRBJ1-1, with D perhaps TRBD1 (6 bases). Germline V gives CDR1 SGHTA, CDR2 FQGNSA. This CDR3 spans 17 amino acids. Deletions cut 4 bases from V and 0 bases from J, with 18 bases between. The CDR3, as DNA: TGTGCCAGCAGCTGGCTCGGGACATCTGCTATGAACACTGAAGCTTTCTTT. As protein: CASSWLGTSAMNTEAFF.

The V call is TRBV6-4, the J call TRBJ1-3; D may be TRBD1 (6 bases). The V gene lost 8 bases and the J gene lost 4 bases, with 24 bases spanning the gap. Germline CDR1 reads MRHNA; CDR2 reads SNTAGT. The CDR3 runs to 17 residues. CDR3 loop: CASGWDIQGSKGNTIYF. CDR3 in DNA: TGTGCCAGCGGGTGGGATATACAGGGAAGCAAGGGAAACACCATATATTTT.

This rearrangement joins TRBV3-1 (or the pseudogene TRBV3-2) to TRBJ2-1; a weak D match, TRBD2 (6 bases). Trimming left V 4 bases short and J 10 bases short, with 23 bases between. CDR1 is LGHDT and CDR2 is YNNKEL in the germline V gene (reference sequence). The CDR3 sequence is 16 residues long. Here the CDR3 DNA reads TGTGCCAGCAGCCCCAAGGTCTGGGACTTGGGGCTAGAGCAGTTCTTC. Translated: CASSPKVWDLGLEQFF.

V is TRBV20-1 and J is TRBJ2-7; TRBD1 agrees at 11 bases. V lost 3 bases, J lost 4 bases, and 8 bases stayed unmatched. This CDR3 region has 15 residues. Germline V gives CDR1 DFQATT, CDR2 SNEGSKA (reference sequence). The CDR3 coding sequence is TGCAGTGCTAGTCACCCGGGACAGGGGGGTTACGAGCAGTACTTC. Translation: CSASHPGQGGYEQYF.

The rearrangement uses TRBV18 and TRBJ2-7; D might be TRBD2 (6 bases). Trimming stripped 1 base from V and 0 bases from J, with 10 bases between. CDR3 length: 15 residues. Germline-derived CDR1 and CDR2 are KGHSH and LQKENI. In nucleotides, the CDR3 is TGTGCCAGCTCACCACAGGGAGCGGGCTCCTACGAGCAGTACTTC. Amino acid sequence: CASSPQGAGSYEQYF.

The V and J genes are TRBV19 and TRBJ1-2; 7 bases agree with TRBD1. Germline-derived CDR1 and CDR2 are LNHDA and SQIVND (reference sequence). V shed 5 bases, J shed 6 bases, and the junction held 12 bases outside the gene matches. The CDR3 is 15 residues long. CDR3 protein: CASSPSQGVGDGYTF. CDR3 coding DNA: TGTGCCAGTAGTCCCTCGCAGGGGGTTGGGGATGGCTACACCTTC.

V usage is TRBV19 and J usage is TRBJ1-2; 7 bases agree with TRBD1. The V gene's germline CDR1 is LNHDA and CDR2 SQIVND (reference sequence). The V gene end was trimmed by 7 bases and the J gene end by 8 bases; junction bases not matched to a gene: 13. The CDR3 totals 14 residues. This CDR3 reads CASTHGGTARGYTF. The CDR3 nucleotides read TGTGCCAGTACTCATGGGGGGACAGCCCGAGGCTACACCTTC.

The count of this clone is one. The chain uses TRBV12-3 or TRBV12-4 and TRBJ2-4; TRBD2 agrees at 7 bases. The ends lost 8 bases at V and 9 bases at J; junction bases unmatched: 10. The CDR3 sequence is 13 residues long. The CDR3: CASGGGPPGIQYF. In DNA form, the CDR3 reads TGTGCCAGCGGGGGGGGACCCCCGGGCATTCAGTACTTC.

V is TRBV18 and J is TRBJ2-7; perhaps TRBD1 as D (7 bases). V lost 8 bases and J 3 bases, leaving 17 bases between the germline ends. Germline CDR1 and CDR2: KGHSH and LQKENI. This CDR3 comprises 14 residues. The CDR3 nucleotides are TGTGCCAGCACCAGGGGGGCTAACAACTACGAGCAGTACTTC. It translates to CASTRGANNYEQYF.

The chain has TRBV18 and TRBJ1-2; 7 bases are shared with TRBD1. CDR3 length: 13 residues. Germline V lookup: CDR1 KGHSH, CDR2 LQKENI. The V and J ends lost 6 bases and 5 bases, in that order; junction bases with no gene match: 6. The CDR3 loop is CASSHGQDYGYTF. Here the CDR3 DNA reads TGTGCCAGCTCTCATGGACAGGATTATGGCTACACCTTC.